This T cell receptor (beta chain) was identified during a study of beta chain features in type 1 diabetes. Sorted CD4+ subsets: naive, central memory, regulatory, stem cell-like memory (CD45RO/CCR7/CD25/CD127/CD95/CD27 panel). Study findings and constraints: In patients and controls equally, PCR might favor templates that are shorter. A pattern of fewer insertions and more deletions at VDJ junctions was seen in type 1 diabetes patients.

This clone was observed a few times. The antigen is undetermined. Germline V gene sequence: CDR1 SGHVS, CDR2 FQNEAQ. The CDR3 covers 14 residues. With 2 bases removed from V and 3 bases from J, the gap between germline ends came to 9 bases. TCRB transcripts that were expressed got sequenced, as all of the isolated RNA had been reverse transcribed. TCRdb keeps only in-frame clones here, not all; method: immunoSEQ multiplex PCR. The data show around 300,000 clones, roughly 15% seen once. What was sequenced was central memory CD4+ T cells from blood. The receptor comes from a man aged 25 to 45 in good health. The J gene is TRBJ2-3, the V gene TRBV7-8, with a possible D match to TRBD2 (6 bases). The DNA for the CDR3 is TGTGCCAGCAGCTTACTCGGGGGTACAGATACGCAGTATTTT. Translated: CASSLLGGTDTQYF.